A selection of T cell receptor beta chains follows, all from one sample in a study of OX40 agonist ivuxolimab in advanced cancers. Sequenced by immunoSEQ multiplex PCR; TCRdb stores in-frame clones only, minus some. The sample records some 87,000 clones, about 89% being singletons. The input for sequencing was CD4+ or CD8+ T cells sorted from blood, taken in a trial of the OX40 agonist ivuxolimab. These TCRs come from an adult with an advanced solid tumor such as melanoma, head and neck, liver or kidney cancer. Both conserved end residues are part of each CDR3. A D gene is named only where the DNA matches it firmly. The size entry is marked missing in some rows and otherwise reads once, few, many or a size class.

clone_size j_call d_call v_call cdr3_nt cdr3_aa
. TRBJ2-2 . TRBV9 TGTGCCAGCAGCGTAGTATGGGACGGGGAGCTGTTTTTT CASSVVWDGELFF
. TRBJ1-4 . TRBV5-7 TGTGCCAGCAGCTTGGGCGAAAAACTGTTTTTT CASSLGEKLFF
. TRBJ2-7 TRBD1 TRBV4-1 TGCGCCAGCAGCAAGGACAGGGACATTTACGAGCAGTACTTC CASSKDRDIYEQYF
. TRBJ2-1 . TRBV7-9 TGTGCCAGCAGCTCCTTAGGGGGAGCGGGAAGGCAGTTCTTC CASSSLGGAGRQFF
. TRBJ1-4 . TRBV4-1 TGCGCCAGCAGCCAAGACCCCCTTCGGGGCCCTAATGAAAAACTGTTTTTT CASSQDPLRGPNEKLFF
few TRBJ2-5 TRBD2 TRBV7-2 TGTGCCAGCAGCTCAAAAACTAGCGGGGGTTTAGAGACCCAGTACTTC CASSSKTSGGLETQYF
. TRBJ2-1 TRBD2 TRBV10-3 TGTGCCATCAGTGAGTCGTTACAGCTAGCGGGGCAAATTAATGAGCAGTTCTTC CAISESLQLAGQINEQFF
. TRBJ1-2 . TRBV5-3 . CARSLDTGGAYGYTFAGGYTF
. TRBJ1-6 TRBD1 TRBV28 TGTGCCAGCAGTTTTGGCGCCACAGGGGGCAGGTATAATTCACCCCTCCACTTT CASSFGATGGRYNSPLHF
. TRBJ2-3 . TRBV2 TGTGCCAGCAGTGAAGCGGGGGGTCCTTTCGATACGCAGTATTTT CASSEAGGPFDTQYF
. TRBJ2-7 . TRBV2 TGTGCCAGCAGTGGATTTGACCGAATAAACTACGAGCAGTACTTC CASSGFDRINYEQYF
. TRBJ1-3 TRBD1 TRBV7-9 TGTGCCAGCAGCACCGACAGGGTAGCTGGAAACACCATATATTTT CASSTDRVAGNTIYF
once TRBJ2-7 TRBD1 TRBV19 TGTGCCAGTAGTATAACCGGGACAGGGGGTAACGAGCAGTACTTC CASSITGTGGNEQYF
. TRBJ2-1 . TRBV4-2 TGTGCCAGCAGCCCCCGACGCAGCGATGAGCAGTTCTTC CASSPRRSDEQFF
once TRBJ2-2 . TRBV15 TGTGCCACCAGCAGAGAAAAGTCCAACACCGGGGAGCTGTTTTTT CATSREKSNTGELFF
few TRBJ2-7 . TRBV6-5 TGTGCCAGCAGCCTGCTTGCGGGACAACAGTACTTC CASSLLAGQQYF
. TRBJ2-2 TRBD2 TRBV11-3 TGTGCCAGCAGCCACTCCGGACTAGCGGGAGGACATAACACCGGGGAGCTGTTTTTT CASSHSGLAGGHNTGELFF
. TRBJ1-4 . TRBV4-2 TGTGCCAGCAGCCAAGAGCAGAATGAAAAACTGTTTTTT CASSQEQNEKLFF
. TRBJ1-2 TRBD1 TRBV27 TGTGCCACCTCCGACAGGGTCGTTGGCTACACCTTC CATSDRVVGYTF
. TRBJ2-3 . TRBV12-5 TGTGCTAGTGGTTTGAGGCTTAGCACAGATACGCAGTATTTT CASGLRLSTDTQYF
. TRBJ1-2 TRBD1 TRBV27 TGTGCCAGCAGTCTTCGGGGGACAGGGTACTATGGCTACACCTTC CASSLRGTGYYGYTF
. TRBJ2-5 TRBD1 TRBV19 TGTGCCAGTCAATCCGGGACAGGGGAAGAGACCCAGTACTTC CASQSGTGEETQYF
. TRBJ2-1 . TRBV27 TGTGCCAGCAGTTTAGGGTACAGGGAGAATGAGCAGTTCTTC CASSLGYRENEQFF
. TRBJ2-5 . TRBV5-1 TGCGCCAGCAGCTTGTCCCTTCAAGAGACCCAGTACTTC CASSLSLQETQYF
once TRBJ2-7 TRBD2 TRBV11-2 TGTGCCAGCAGCTGGCCGGGACTAGCACGGCGTCCCGAGCAGTACTTC CASSWPGLARRPEQYF
. TRBJ2-5 . TRBV5-1 TGCGCCAGCAGCTTGGTCCCTGGACAAGAGACCCAGTACTTC CASSLVPGQETQYF
. TRBJ2-7 . TRBV5-4 TGTGCCAGCAGCTTGGTTCAGTCCTACGAGCAGTACTTC CASSLVQSYEQYF
. TRBJ2-2 . TRBV5-1 TGCGCCAGCAGCTTGAGGGAGAGCGGGGAGCTGTTTTTT CASSLRESGELFF